Listed below are T cell receptor beta chains from one sample, sequenced in a study of cytotoxic CD8 clonotypes in ibrutinib-treated CLL. Generated by immunoSEQ multiplex PCR, the TCRdb table keeps only in-frame clones and is missing some. The sample has about 270,000 clones, less than 85% seen once. Source: PBMCs, taken at disease progression, from a patient treated with ibrutinib. These receptors all come from a human donor with chronic lymphocytic leukemia. Both conserved end residues are part of each CDR3. D genes are given only for firm matches. Some rows mark clone size as missing; the rest say once, few, many or name a class of expanded clone.

d_call	j_call	v_call	clone_size	cdr3_aa	cdr3_nt
NA	TRBJ2-5	TRBV9	NA	CASSVDSGAGETQYF	TGTGCCAGCAGCGTAGACTCCGGGGCGGGCGAGACCCAGTACTTC
NA	TRBJ2-7	TRBV11-2	NA	CASSLVLGVGNEQYF	TGTGCCAGCAGCTTAGTTTTGGGGGTAGGGAACGAGCAGTACTTC
TRBD2	TRBJ2-5	TRBV7-9	NA	CASSLALERGAQYF	TGTGCCAGCAGCTTAGCGTTGGAACGGGGGGCCCAGTACTTC
TRBD1	TRBJ2-7	TRBV29-1	NA	CSVVQDRGLHSYEQYF	TGCAGCGTTGTACAGGACAGGGGCCTTCACTCCTACGAGCAGTACTTC
TRBD1	TRBJ1-2	TRBV5-1	NA	CASSGRDRYGYTF	TGCGCCAGCAGCGGCCGGGACAGATATGGCTACACCTTC
NA	TRBJ1-5	TRBV5-8	NA	CASSLELRSNQPQHF	TGTGCCAGCAGCTTGGAGCTTCGGAGCAATCAGCCCCAGCATTTT
NA	TRBJ1-2	TRBV7-2	NA	CASSLFGYTF	TGTGCCAGCAGCTTGTTTGGCTACACCTTC
NA	TRBJ2-7	TRBV6-6	NA	CASSYSPSSYEQYF	TGTGCCAGCAGTTACTCGCCTAGCTCCTACGAGCAGTACTTC
NA	TRBJ2-7	TRBV11-2	NA	CASSPGVYEQYF	TGTGCCAGCAGCCCGGGGGTCTACGAGCAGTACTTC
NA	TRBJ1-3	TRBV5-5	NA	CASSRDFGNTIYF	TGTGCCAGCAGCCGGGACTTTGGAAACACCATATATTTT
TRBD1	TRBJ2-1	TRBV7-9	NA	CASSLVYRGKREQFF	TGTGCCAGCAGCTTAGTTTACAGGGGCAAAAGGGAGCAGTTCTTC
NA	TRBJ2-3	TRBV18	NA	CASSPEDTQYF	TGTGCCAGCTCACCGGAAGATACGCAGTATTTT
TRBD1	TRBJ1-5	TRBV6-1	few	CASSEQGARQPQHF	TGTGCCAGCAGTGAACAGGGGGCGAGGCAGCCCCAGCATTTT
TRBD2	TRBJ2-3	TRBV4-2	NA	CASSTLRTSGTDTQYF	TGTGCCAGCAGCACCCTTCGGACTAGCGGCACAGATACGCAGTATTTT
NA	TRBJ1-1	TRBV7-9	NA	CASSRPGGLNTEAFF	TGTGCCAGCAGCCGTCCGGGGGGTTTGAACACTGAAGCTTTCTTT
NA	TRBJ2-3	TRBV7-2	NA	CASSLGSHLDTQYF	TGTGCCAGCAGCTTAGGATCCCACTTGGATACGCAGTATTTT
NA	TRBJ2-7	TRBV6-1	few	CASRVYWDNSYEQYF	TGTGCCAGCAGGGTTTATTGGGACAACTCCTACGAGCAGTACTTC
NA	TRBJ1-2	TRBV28	NA	CASSLEASPNYGYTF	TGTGCCAGCAGTTTAGAGGCCAGTCCTAACTATGGCTACACCTTC
TRBD2	TRBJ2-1	TRBV6-6	NA	CASSHSGRGYNEQFF	TGTGCCAGCAGTCATAGCGGGAGGGGTTACAATGAGCAGTTCTTC
NA	TRBJ2-5	TRBV6-6	NA	CASRQKETQYF	TGTGCCAGCAGACAAAAAGAGACCCAGTACTTC
TRBD2	TRBJ2-1	TRBV9	few	CASSLSSGVYNEQFF	TGTGCCAGCAGCCTCTCTAGCGGGGTATACAATGAGCAGTTCTTC
TRBD2	TRBJ2-7	TRBV5-5	NA	CASSPGTSPYEQYF	TGTGCCAGCAGCCCCGGGACTAGTCCTTACGAGCAGTACTTC
NA	TRBJ1-1	TRBV27	NA	CASSVRDTKRGTEAFF	TGTGCCAGCAGTGTCCGGGACACTAAACGGGGCACTGAAGCTTTCTTT
NA	TRBJ1-5	TRBV20-1	NA	CSAQVNGPQHF	TGCAGTGCTCAAGTTAATGGGCCCCAGCATTTT
NA	TRBJ2-7	TRBV4-3	NA	CASSQDEQGNEQYF	TGCGCCAGCAGCCAAGATGAACAGGGCAACGAGCAGTACTTC
NA	TRBJ2-1	TRBV11-2	NA	CASSPGPFQSSYNEQFF	TGTGCCAGCAGCCCCGGTCCCTTCCAGAGCTCCTACAATGAGCAGTTCTTC
NA	TRBJ1-2	TRBV11-2	NA	CASSLDLVNEYGYTF	TGTGCCAGCAGCTTAGATCTTGTAAACGAGTATGGCTACACCTTC